The present T cell receptor (beta chain) was sequenced within a study of shared clonotypes between healthy human individuals. Sequenced by immunoSEQ multiplex PCR; TCRdb stores in-frame clones only, minus some. Of hundreds of thousands of clones listed, 87% were seen once; the top ten hold under 20%. The germline V gene encodes CDR1 LGHNA and CDR2 YSLEER. The CDR3 contains 14 residues. V lost 1 base and J 3 bases, leaving 10 bases between the germline ends. This clonotype was obtained from a man younger than 35 in good health. The sample consisted of memory CD8+ T cells sorted from blood. Subset of the sample: CD45RO+ cells pooled with CCR7-negative TemRA cells. This chain connects TRBV4-3 to TRBJ2-7; D may be TRBD1 (5 bases). This chain's CDR3 is CASSQGGKDYEQYF. For the CDR3, the DNA is TGCGCCAGCAGCCAAGGGGGCAAGGACTACGAGCAGTACTTC.